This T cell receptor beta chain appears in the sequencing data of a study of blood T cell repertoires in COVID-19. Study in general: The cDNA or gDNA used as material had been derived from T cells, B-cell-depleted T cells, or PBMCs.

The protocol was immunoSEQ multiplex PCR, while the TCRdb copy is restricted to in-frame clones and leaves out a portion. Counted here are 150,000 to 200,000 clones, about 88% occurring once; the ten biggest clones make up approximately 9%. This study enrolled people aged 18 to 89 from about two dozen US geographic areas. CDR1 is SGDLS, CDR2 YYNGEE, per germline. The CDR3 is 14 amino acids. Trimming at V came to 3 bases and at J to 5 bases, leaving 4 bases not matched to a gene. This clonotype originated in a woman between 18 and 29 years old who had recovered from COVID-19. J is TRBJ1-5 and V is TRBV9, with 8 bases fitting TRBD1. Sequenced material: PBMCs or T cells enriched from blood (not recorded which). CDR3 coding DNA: TGTGCCAGCAGCGCCGGACAGGGCCATCAGCCCCAGCATTTT. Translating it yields CASSAGQGHQPQHF.